Sequencing of this TCR beta chain was carried out in a study of vaccination effects on CD4 cells after COVID-19. This CDR3 spans 15 amino acids. Germline V CDR1 and CDR2: SGHVS, FNYEAQ. Trimming removed 3 bases from V and 4 bases from J; junction bases left unmatched: 8. About this clone: Its target is not known.

Assay: immunoSEQ multiplex PCR; the TCRdb copy retains only in-frame clones and omits some. Of some 41,000 clones in the sample, about 66% were seen once. Viral peptide pool expansion of antigen-specific CD4+ T cells preceded sequencing in the ViraFEST assay. The culture ran for approximately nine days before CD4+ T cells were isolated. None of these healthy vaccinees had been infected with SARS-CoV-2 before vaccination. Study-level results: In the study, convalescent patients were few, and early post-infection timepoints were absent.

Sequenced material: CD4+ T cells from PBMCs cultured with HCoV-OC43 spike peptides, taken before COVID-19 vaccination. Subset of the sample: HCoV-OC43 spike overlapping peptide pool stimulation. This chain connects TRBV7-6 to TRBJ1-2; 7 nucleotides match TRBD1. The TCR originated in a human donor who received a COVID-19 vaccine. CDR3 bases: TGTGCCAGCAGCTTGGGAATGGGACAGAGCTATGGCTACACCTTC. Translation gives CASSLGMGQSYGYTF.